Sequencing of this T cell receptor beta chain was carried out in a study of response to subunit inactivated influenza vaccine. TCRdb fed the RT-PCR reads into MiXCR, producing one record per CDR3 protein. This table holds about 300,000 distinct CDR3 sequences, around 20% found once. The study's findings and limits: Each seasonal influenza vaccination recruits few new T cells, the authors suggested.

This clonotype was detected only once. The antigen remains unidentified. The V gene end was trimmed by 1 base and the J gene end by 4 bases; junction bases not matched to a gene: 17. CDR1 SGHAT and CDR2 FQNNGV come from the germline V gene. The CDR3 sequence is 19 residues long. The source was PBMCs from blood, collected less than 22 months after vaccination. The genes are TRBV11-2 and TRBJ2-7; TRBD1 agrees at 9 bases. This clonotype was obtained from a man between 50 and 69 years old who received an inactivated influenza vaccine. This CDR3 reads CASSLVFGEQGAVEYEQYF. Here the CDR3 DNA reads TGTGCCAGCAGCTTAGTTTTTGGCGAACAGGGGGCGGTCGAGTACGAGCAGTACTTC.